The sequence of this TCR beta chain was determined in a study of T cells in Graves' hyperthyroidism and ophthalmopathy. Of note for this clonotype: Its cognate antigen is unknown.

Stable disease denoted Graves' hyperthyroidism without ophthalmopathy progression within 18 months. Amplified TCR beta CDR3 regions came from RNA transcripts. First-round RT-PCR with HTBI primers amplified the TCR CDR3 region. One entry per CDR3 protein results from TCRdb running MiXCR on the multiplex PCR reads. Of hundreds of thousands of distinct CDR3 sequences in the sample, roughly 50% were seen once. Whole-study results and caveats: Median prediction lead before ophthalmopathy onset was 6.5 months with the model.

The clonotype comes from a young woman with Graves' hyperthyroidism. The sample comprised peripheral blood or thyroid tissue (not recorded which).

CDR3 in DNA: TGCAGCGTTGCCGATGGTTTCAGGCCCGGGGTTAACTATGGCTACACCTTC. Its protein product is CSVADGFRPGVNYGYTF. The chain carries TRBV29-1 and TRBJ1-2; D call uncertain. Trimming took 4 bases from V and 1 from J, leaving 22 bases between them. The CDR3 is 17 residues long. The germline V gene has CDR1 SQVTM and CDR2 ANQGSEA.